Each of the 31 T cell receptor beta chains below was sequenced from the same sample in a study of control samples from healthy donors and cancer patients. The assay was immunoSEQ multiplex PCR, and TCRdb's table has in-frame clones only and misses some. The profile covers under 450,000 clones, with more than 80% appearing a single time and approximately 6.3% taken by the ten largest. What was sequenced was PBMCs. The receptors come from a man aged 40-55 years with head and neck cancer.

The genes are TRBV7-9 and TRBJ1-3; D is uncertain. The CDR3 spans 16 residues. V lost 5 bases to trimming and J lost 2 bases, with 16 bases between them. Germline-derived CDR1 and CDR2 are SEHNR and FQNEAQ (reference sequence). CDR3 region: CASSPQGFKAGNTIYF. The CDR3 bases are TGTGCCAGCAGCCCCCAAGGGTTTAAGGCTGGAAACACCATATATTTT.

The CDR3: CASSDRRQNTEAFF. As DNA, the CDR3 is TGTGCCAGCAGCGACCGGCGGCAGAACACTGAAGCTTTCTTT. The J gene is TRBJ1-1, the V gene TRBV6-2 or TRBV6-3; D is undetermined. Germline CDR1 reads MNHEY; CDR2 reads SVGEGT. The CDR3 contains 14 residues. V lost 6 bases, J lost 1 base, and 12 bases lay in between.

The chain's CDR3 is CASSPRTGGSHEQYF. The CDR3 DNA reads as TGTGCCAGCAGCCCGCGGACAGGGGGAAGTCACGAGCAGTACTTC. This rearrangement joins TRBV7-3 to TRBJ2-7; 10 bases fit TRBD1. From germline, CDR1 is SGHTA and CDR2 FQGTGA. The CDR3 has 15 amino acids. V lost 5 bases and J lost 5; bases outside the gene matches: 9.

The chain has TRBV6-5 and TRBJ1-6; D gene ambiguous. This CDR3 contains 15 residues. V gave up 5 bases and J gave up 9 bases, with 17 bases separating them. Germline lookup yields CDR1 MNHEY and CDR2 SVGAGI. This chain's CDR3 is CASSLFLGGSSPLHF. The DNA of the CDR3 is TGTGCCAGCAGTCTCTTCCTAGGAGGTTCTTCACCCCTCCACTTT.

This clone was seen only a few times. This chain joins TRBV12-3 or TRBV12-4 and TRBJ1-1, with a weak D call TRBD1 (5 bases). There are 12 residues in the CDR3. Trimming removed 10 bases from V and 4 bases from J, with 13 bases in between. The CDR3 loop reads CATSAGGTEAFF. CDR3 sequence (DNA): TGTGCCACCTCAGCCGGGGGCACTGAAGCTTTCTTT.

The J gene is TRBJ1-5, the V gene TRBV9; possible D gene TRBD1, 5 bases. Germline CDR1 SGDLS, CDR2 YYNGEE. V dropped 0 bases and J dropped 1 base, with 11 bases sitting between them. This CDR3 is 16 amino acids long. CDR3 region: CASSVGWGGSNQPQHF. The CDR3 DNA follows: TGTGCCAGCAGCGTAGGTTGGGGGGGGAGCAATCAGCCCCAGCATTTT.

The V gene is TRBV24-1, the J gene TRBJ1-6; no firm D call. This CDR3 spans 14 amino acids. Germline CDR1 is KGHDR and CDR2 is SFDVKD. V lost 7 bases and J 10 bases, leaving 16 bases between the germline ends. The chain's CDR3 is CATRFVRRWSPLHF. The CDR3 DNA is TGTGCCACCAGGTTTGTTCGGCGCTGGTCACCCCTCCACTTT.

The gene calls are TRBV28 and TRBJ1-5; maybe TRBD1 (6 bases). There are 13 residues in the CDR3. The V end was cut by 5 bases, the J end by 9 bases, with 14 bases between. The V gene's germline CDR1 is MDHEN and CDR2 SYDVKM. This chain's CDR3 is CASSPAGAVPQHF. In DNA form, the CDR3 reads TGTGCCAGCAGTCCCGCAGGGGCAGTGCCCCAGCATTTT. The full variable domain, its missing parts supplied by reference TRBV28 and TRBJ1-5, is DVKVTQSSRYLVKRTGEKVFLECVQDMDHENMFWYRQDPGLGLRLIYFSYDVKMKEKGDIPEGYSVSREKKERFSLILESASTNQTSMYLCASSPAGAVPQHFGDGTRLSIL.

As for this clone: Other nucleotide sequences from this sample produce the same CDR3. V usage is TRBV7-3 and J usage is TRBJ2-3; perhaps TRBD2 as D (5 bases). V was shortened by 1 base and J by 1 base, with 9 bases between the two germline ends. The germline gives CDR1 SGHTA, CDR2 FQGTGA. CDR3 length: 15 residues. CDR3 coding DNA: TGTGCCAGCAGCTTAATTCTAGCCGGCACAGATACGCAGTATTTT. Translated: CASSLILAGTDTQYF.

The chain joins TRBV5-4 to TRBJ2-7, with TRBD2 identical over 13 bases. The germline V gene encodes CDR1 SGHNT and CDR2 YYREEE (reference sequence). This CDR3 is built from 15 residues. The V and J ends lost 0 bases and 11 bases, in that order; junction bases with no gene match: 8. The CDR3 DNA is TGTGCCAGCAGCTTGGGACTAGCGGGAGGAGGCGCGGAGTACTTC. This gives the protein CASSLGLAGGGAEYF.

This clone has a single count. CDR3 amino acids: CASSVSRVGPYEQYF. CDR3 bases: TGTGCCAGCAGTGTCTCGAGGGTAGGCCCCTACGAGCAGTACTTC. The chain recombines TRBV2 with TRBJ2-7; D perhaps matches TRBD2 (5 bases). Germline loops: CDR1 SNHLY, CDR2 FYNNEI. The CDR3 runs 15 residues. The germline V and J ends were trimmed by 4 bases and 2 bases, with 15 bases remaining between them.

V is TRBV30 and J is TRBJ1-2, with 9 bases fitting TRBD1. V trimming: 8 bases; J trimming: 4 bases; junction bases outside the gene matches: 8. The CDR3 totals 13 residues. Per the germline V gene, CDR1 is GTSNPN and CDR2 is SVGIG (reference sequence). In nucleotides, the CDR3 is TGTGCCCGGACAGGGGCCTCGGGCTATGGCTACACCTTC. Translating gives CARTGASGYGYTF.

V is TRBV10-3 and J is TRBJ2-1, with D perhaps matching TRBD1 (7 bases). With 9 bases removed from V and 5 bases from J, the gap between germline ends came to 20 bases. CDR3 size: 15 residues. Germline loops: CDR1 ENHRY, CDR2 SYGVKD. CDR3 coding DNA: TGTGCCATAGGAGGGGGCACCCTAACCAACAATGAGCAGTTCTTC. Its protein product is CAIGGGTLTNNEQFF.

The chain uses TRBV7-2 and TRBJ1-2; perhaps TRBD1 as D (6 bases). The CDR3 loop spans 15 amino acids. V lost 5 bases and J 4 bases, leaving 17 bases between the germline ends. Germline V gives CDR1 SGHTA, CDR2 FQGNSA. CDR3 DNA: TGTGCCAGCAGCCCCACTCGGACAGCCATCTATGGCTACACCTTC. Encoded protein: CASSPTRTAIYGYTF.

CDR3 residues: CASSLQGNEQFF. CDR3 bases: TGTGCCAGCAGCTTACAAGGGAATGAGCAGTTCTTC. The V gene is TRBV5-4, the J gene TRBJ2-1; no firm D call. This CDR3 is built from 12 residues. V was trimmed by 2 bases and J by 7 bases, leaving 7 bases between them. CDR1 and CDR2 (germline): SGHNT, YYREEE (reference sequence).

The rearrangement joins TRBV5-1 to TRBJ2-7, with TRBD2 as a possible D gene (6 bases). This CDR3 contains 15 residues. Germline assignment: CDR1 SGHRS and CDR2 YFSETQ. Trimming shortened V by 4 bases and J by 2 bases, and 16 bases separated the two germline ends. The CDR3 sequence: CASSPPSATTYEQYF. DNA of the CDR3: TGCGCCAGCAGCCCTCCTAGCGCGACTACCTACGAGCAGTACTTC.

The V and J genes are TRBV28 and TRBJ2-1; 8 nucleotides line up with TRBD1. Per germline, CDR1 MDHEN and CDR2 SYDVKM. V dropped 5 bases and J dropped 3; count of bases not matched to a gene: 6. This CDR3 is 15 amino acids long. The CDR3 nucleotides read TGTGCCAGCAGTAACAGGGGGGTTAACTACAATGAGCAGTTCTTC. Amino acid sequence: CASSNRGVNYNEQFF.

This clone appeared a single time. The DNA for the CDR3 is TGTGCCAGCAGCCCAAGGGGGATCTCTGGAAACACCATATATTTT. Its translation: CASSPRGISGNTIYF. The V call is TRBV7-2, the J call TRBJ1-3, with D possibly being TRBD1 (6 bases). The germline V and J ends were trimmed by 5 bases and 0 bases, with 11 bases remaining between them. Germline V gene lookup returns CDR1 SGHTA and CDR2 FQGNSA. The CDR3 consists of 15 residues.

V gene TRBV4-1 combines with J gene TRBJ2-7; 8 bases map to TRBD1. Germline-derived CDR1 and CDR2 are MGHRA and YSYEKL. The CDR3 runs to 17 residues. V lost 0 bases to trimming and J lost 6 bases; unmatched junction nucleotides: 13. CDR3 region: CASSQEGAGTGASEQYF. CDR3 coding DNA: TGCGCCAGCAGCCAAGAGGGGGCTGGGACAGGAGCTTCCGAGCAGTACTTC.

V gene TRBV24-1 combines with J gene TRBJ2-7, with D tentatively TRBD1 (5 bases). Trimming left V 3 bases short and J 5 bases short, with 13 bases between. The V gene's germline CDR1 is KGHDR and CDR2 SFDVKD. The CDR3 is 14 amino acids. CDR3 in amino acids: CATSDQGTRDEQYF. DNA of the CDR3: TGTGCCACCAGTGATCAGGGAACAAGGGACGAGCAGTACTTC.

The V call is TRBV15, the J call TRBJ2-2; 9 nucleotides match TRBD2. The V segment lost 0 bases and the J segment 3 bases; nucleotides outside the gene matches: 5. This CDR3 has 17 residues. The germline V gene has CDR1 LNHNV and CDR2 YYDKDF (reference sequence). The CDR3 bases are TGTGCCACCAGCAGAGAAAACGCGGGGGGGTACACCGGGGAGCTGTTTTTT. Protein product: CATSRENAGGYTGELFF.

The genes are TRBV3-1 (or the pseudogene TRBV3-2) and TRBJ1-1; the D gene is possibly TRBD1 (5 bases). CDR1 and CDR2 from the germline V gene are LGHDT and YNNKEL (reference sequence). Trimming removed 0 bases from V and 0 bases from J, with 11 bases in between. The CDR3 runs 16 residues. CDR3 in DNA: TGTGCCAGCAGCCAAGATTTGGTGGGACTGAACACTGAAGCTTTCTTT. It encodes CASSQDLVGLNTEAFF.

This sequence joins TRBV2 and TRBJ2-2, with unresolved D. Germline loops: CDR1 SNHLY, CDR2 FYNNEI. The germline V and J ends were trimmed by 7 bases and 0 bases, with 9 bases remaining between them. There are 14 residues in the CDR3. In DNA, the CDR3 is TGTGCCAGCATTTACCAGACGAACACCGGGGAGCTGTTTTTT. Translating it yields CASIYQTNTGELFF.

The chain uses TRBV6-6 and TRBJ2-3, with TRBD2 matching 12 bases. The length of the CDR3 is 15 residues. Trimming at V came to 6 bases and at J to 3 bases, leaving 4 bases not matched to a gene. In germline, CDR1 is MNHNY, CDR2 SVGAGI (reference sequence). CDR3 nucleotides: TGTGCCAGCAGACAGACTAGCGGGGGAACAGATACGCAGTATTTT. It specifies CASRQTSGGTDTQYF.

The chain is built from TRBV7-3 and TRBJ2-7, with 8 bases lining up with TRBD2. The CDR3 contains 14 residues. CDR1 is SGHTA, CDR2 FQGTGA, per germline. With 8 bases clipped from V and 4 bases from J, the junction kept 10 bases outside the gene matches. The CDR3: CASSVGTRGYEQYF. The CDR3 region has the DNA TGTGCCAGCTCTGTGGGGACTAGAGGGTACGAGCAGTACTTC.

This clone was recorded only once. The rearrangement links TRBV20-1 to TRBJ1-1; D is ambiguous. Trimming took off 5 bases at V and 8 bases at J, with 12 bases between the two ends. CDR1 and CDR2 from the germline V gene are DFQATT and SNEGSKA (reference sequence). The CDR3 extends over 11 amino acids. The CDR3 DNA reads TGCAGTGCTGGTCCTGCATTAGAAGCTTTCTTT. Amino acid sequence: CSAGPALEAFF.

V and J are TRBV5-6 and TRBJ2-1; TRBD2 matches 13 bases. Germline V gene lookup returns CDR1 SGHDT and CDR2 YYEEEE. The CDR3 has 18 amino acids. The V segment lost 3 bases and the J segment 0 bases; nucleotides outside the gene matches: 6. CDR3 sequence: CASSSGTSGINSYNEQFF. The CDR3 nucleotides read TGTGCCAGCAGCTCCGGGACTAGCGGGATCAACTCCTACAATGAGCAGTTCTTC.

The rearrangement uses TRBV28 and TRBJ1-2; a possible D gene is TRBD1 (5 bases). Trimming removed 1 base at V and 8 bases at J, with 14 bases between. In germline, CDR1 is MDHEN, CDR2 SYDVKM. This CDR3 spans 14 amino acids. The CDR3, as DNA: TGTGCCAGCAGTTTATCGGTTCGGGGGAGCGGCTACACCTTC. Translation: CASSLSVRGSGYTF.

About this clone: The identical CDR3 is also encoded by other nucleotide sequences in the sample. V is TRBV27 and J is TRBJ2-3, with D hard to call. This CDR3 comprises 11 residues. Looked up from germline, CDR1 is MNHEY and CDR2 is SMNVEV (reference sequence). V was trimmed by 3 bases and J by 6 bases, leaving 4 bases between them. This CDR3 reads CASSLRDTQYF. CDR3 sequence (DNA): TGTGCCAGCAGTTTGAGGGATACGCAGTATTTT.

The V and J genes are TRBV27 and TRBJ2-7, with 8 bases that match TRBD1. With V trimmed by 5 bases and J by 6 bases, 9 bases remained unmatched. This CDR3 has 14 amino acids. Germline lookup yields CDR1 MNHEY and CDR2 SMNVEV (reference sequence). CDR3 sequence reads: CASSLRGQGSEQYF. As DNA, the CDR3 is TGTGCCAGCAGTCTCCGAGGACAGGGTTCCGAGCAGTACTTC.

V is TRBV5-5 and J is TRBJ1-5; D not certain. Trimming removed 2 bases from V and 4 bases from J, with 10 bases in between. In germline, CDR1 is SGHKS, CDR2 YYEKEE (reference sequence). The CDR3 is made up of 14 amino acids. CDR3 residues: CASSLGTGNQPQHF. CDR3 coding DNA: TGTGCCAGCAGCTTAGGTACGGGGAATCAGCCCCAGCATTTT.